This T cell receptor (beta chain) was captured in a study of T cell responses to AZD1222 COVID-19 vaccine. The CDR3 contains 15 residues. Study-level points and caveats: Seropositive status at baseline applied to only five to seven AZD1222 recipients. The study found vaccine-associated CD4 TCRs spanning spike, dominant at 160-218 and 743-854. Donors skewed white British and female; clonal diversity was possibly underestimated.

This table comes from immunoSEQ multiplex PCR, and its TCRdb copy is limited to in-frame clones, with some not included. In the table there are 150,000 to 200,000 clones, about 91% of which are singletons. Worth noting for this clone: Its antigen is not known.

This rearrangement joins TRBV21-1 to TRBJ1-6. TRBV21-1 is deemed a pseudogene. The specimen comprised peripheral blood, sampled 28 days after the second AZD1222 dose. The sequence was obtained from an adult who received the AZD1222 COVID-19 vaccine. The DNA of the CDR3 is TGTGCCAGCAGCAAGGGTAAAAGGCCCAGATCACCCCTCCACTTT. As protein: CASSKGKRPRSPLHF.